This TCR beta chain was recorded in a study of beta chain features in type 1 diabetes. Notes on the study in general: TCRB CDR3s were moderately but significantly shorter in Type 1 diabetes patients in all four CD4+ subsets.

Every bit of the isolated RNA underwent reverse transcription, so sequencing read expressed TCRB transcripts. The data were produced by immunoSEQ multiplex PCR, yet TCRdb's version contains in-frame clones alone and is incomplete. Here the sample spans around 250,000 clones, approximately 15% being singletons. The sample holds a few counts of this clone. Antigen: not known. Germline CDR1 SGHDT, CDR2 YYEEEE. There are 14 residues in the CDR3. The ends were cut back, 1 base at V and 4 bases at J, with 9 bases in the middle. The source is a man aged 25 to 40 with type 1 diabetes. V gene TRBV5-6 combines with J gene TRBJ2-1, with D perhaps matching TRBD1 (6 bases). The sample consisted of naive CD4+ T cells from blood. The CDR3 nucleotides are TGTGCCAGCAGCTTGACAGGGCCTTACAATGAGCAGTTCTTC. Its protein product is CASSLTGPYNEQFF.